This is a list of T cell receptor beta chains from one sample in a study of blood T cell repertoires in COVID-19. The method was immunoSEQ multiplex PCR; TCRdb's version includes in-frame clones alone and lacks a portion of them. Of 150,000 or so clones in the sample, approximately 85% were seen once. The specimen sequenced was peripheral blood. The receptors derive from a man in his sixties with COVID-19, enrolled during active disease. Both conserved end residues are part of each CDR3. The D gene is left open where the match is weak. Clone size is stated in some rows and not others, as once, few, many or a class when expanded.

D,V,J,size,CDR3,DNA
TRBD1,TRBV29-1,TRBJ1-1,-,CSASRDSAEAFF,TGCAGCGCCTCCCGGGACAGCGCTGAAGCTTTCTTT
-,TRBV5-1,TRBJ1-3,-,CASSTSSGLSGNTIYF,TGCGCCAGCAGCACGTCTTCAGGTCTCTCTGGAAACACCATATATTTT
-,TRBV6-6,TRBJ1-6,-,CASSYAVRGSPLHF,TGTGCCAGCAGTTATGCCGTGAGGGGGTCACCCCTCCACTTT
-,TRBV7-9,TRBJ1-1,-,CASSPRELTEAFF,TGTGCCAGCAGCCCCCGCGAGTTAACTGAAGCTTTCTTT
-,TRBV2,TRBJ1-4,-,CASSELTIGEKLFF,TGTGCCAGCAGTGAACTAACTATTGGTGAAAAACTGTTTTTT
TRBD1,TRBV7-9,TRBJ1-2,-,CASSSTGDYGYTF,TGTGCCAGCAGCTCGACAGGGGACTATGGCTACACCTTC
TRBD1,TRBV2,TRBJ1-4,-,CASRDRGREKLFF,TGTGCCAGCAGAGACAGGGGGCGTGAAAAACTGTTTTTT
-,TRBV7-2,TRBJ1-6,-,CASSEYNSPLHF,TGTGCCAGCAGCGAGTATAATTCACCCCTCCACTTT
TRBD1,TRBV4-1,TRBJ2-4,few,CASSPRYGDRVKNIQYF,TGCGCCAGCAGCCCTAGATATGGAGACAGGGTAAAAAACATTCAGTACTTC
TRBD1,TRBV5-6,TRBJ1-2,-,CASAELGRQGISGYTF,TGTGCCAGCGCGGAATTAGGGCGACAGGGCATAAGTGGCTACACCTTC